This TCR beta chain was captured by sequencing in a study of Graves' ophthalmopathy and Graves' hyperthyroidism. At the level of the study: In this cohort's terms, stable hyperthyroidism meant no ophthalmopathy by 18 months of follow-up.

This CDR3 has 17 residues. Germline CDR1 is DFQATT and CDR2 is SNEGSKA (reference sequence). The V segment lost 5 bases and the J segment 0 bases; nucleotides outside the gene matches: 15. Enrollment excluded any patients with other autoimmune diseases, uncontrolled infections, pregnancy or lactation. RNA served as the template for amplifying TCR beta CDR3 regions. Second-round multiplex PCR came after first-round RT-PCR with HTBI primers. MiXCR was run by TCRdb on the multiplex PCR reads, yielding one entry per CDR3 protein. The sample lists roughly 1.1 million distinct CDR3 sequences, less than 45% occurring once.

Source material: peripheral blood or thyroid tissue (not recorded which). This clonotype originated in an adult man with Graves' hyperthyroidism. V usage is TRBV20-1 and J usage is TRBJ1-1; TRBD1 matches at 7 bases. CDR3 sequence reads: CSAEITGVHFMNTEAFF. CDR3 in DNA: TGCAGTGCTGAAATTACAGGGGTCCATTTCATGAACACTGAAGCTTTCTTT.